This is a list of T cell receptor beta chains from one sample in a study of blood T cell repertoires in COVID-19. Assay: immunoSEQ multiplex PCR; the TCRdb copy retains only in-frame clones and omits some. The sample includes almost 400,000 clones, about 89% seen only once; the top ten take 2.3%. The material sequenced was peripheral blood. All receptors derive from a woman aged 55 to 70 with COVID-19, enrolled during active disease. The CDR3 runs from the conserved cysteine through the conserved F or W. The D gene is left open where the match is weak. The size field is filled for only some rows; it gives once, few, many or a size class.

CDR3aa: CASSQDGGGYNEQFF
CDR3nt: TGCGCCAGCAGCCAAGACGGGGGGGGCTACAATGAGCAGTTCTTC
d_gene: TRBD2
j_gene: TRBJ2-1
abundance: NA
v_gene: TRBV4-1

CDR3aa: CASSFRTSGGAGDTQYF
CDR3nt: TGTGCCAGCAGCTTCCGGACTAGCGGGGGGGCGGGTGATACGCAGTATTTT
d_gene: TRBD2
j_gene: TRBJ2-3
abundance: NA
v_gene: TRBV9

CDR3aa: CASSPPGGHGHTEAFF
CDR3nt: TGTGCCAGCAGCCCTCCCGGGGGTCATGGTCACACTGAAGCTTTCTTT
d_gene: NA
j_gene: TRBJ1-1
abundance: few
v_gene: TRBV6-2/TRBV6-3

CDR3aa: CASSPGGVKGEAQYF
CDR3nt: TGTGCCAGCTCACCGGGCGGGGTTAAAGGCGAGGCGCAGTATTTT
d_gene: NA
j_gene: TRBJ2-3
abundance: NA
v_gene: TRBV18

CDR3aa: CAPIPGQGFTSSYEQYF
CDR3nt: TGTGCCCCCATTCCGGGACAGGGTTTCACGAGCTCCTACGAGCAGTACTTC
d_gene: TRBD1
j_gene: TRBJ2-7
abundance: NA
v_gene: TRBV19

CDR3aa: CASSFTGVRSEKLFF
CDR3nt: TGCGCCAGCAGTTTTACAGGGGTTCGAAGTGAAAAACTGTTTTTT
d_gene: TRBD1
j_gene: TRBJ1-4
abundance: NA
v_gene: TRBV10-2

CDR3aa: CASSAGGNYGYTF
CDR3nt: TGTGCCAGCAGCGCAGGGGGGAACTATGGCTACACCTTC
d_gene: TRBD1
j_gene: TRBJ1-2
abundance: NA
v_gene: TRBV7-3

CDR3aa: CASSLQGGPETQYF
CDR3nt: TGTGCCAGCAGCCTCCAGGGGGGTCCAGAGACCCAGTACTTC
d_gene: NA
j_gene: TRBJ2-5
abundance: once
v_gene: TRBV3-1/TRBV3-2

CDR3aa: CASSRQGNQPQHF
CDR3nt: TGTGCCAGCAGTCGACAGGGCAATCAGCCCCAGCATTTT
d_gene: NA
j_gene: TRBJ1-5
abundance: NA
v_gene: TRBV27

CDR3aa: CASSLVAGVGNTEAFF
CDR3nt: TGCGCCAGCAGCTTGGTGGCAGGGGTAGGGAACACTGAAGCTTTCTTT
d_gene: NA
j_gene: TRBJ1-1
abundance: once
v_gene: TRBV5-1

CDR3aa: CASGDRGGNQPQHF
CDR3nt: TGTGCCAGCGGGGACAGAGGGGGCAATCAGCCCCAGCATTTT
d_gene: TRBD1
j_gene: TRBJ1-5
abundance: NA
v_gene: TRBV7-9

CDR3aa: CASKSSVGQGKNSPLHF
CDR3nt: TGTGCCAGCAAATCTTCCGTGGGACAGGGTAAAAATTCACCCCTCCACTTT
d_gene: TRBD1
j_gene: TRBJ1-6
abundance: NA
v_gene: TRBV25-1

CDR3aa: CASSPAAGANNEQFF
CDR3nt: TGTGCCAGCTCACCGGCGGCAGGGGCAAACAATGAGCAGTTCTTC
d_gene: NA
j_gene: TRBJ2-1
abundance: NA
v_gene: TRBV18

CDR3aa: CAIREQDSSYEQYF
CDR3nt: TGTGCCATCAGGGAACAGGATAGCTCCTACGAGCAGTACTTC
d_gene: NA
j_gene: TRBJ2-7
abundance: NA
v_gene: TRBV10-3

CDR3aa: CASSSSSLAGGRYNEQFF
CDR3nt: TGTGCCAGCAGCTCCTCCTCACTAGCGGGGGGGCGTTACAATGAGCAGTTCTTC
d_gene: TRBD2
j_gene: TRBJ2-1
abundance: NA
v_gene: TRBV7-8

CDR3aa: CAWSRLISGTGINYGYTF
CDR3nt: TGTGCCTGGAGTAGGTTAATTTCGGGGACAGGAATTAACTATGGCTACACCTTC
d_gene: TRBD1
j_gene: TRBJ1-2
abundance: NA
v_gene: TRBV30

CDR3aa: CASSAGTKNTEAFF
CDR3nt: TGCGCCAGCAGCGCCGGGACAAAGAACACTGAAGCTTTCTTT
d_gene: NA
j_gene: TRBJ1-1
abundance: few
v_gene: TRBV5-1

CDR3aa: CASSRYQGGNQPQHF
CDR3nt: TGTGCCAGTAGTAGGTATCAAGGGGGCAATCAGCCCCAGCATTTT
d_gene: NA
j_gene: TRBJ1-5
abundance: NA
v_gene: TRBV19

CDR3aa: CASSFPPGQGLYEQYF
CDR3nt: TGTGCCAGCAGTTTTCCCCCCGGACAGGGGCTCTACGAGCAGTACTTC
d_gene: TRBD1
j_gene: TRBJ2-7
abundance: NA
v_gene: TRBV28

CDR3aa: CASSQGLSSSYEQYF
CDR3nt: TGTGCCAGCAGCCAGGGACTCTCAAGCTCCTACGAGCAGTACTTC
d_gene: NA
j_gene: TRBJ2-7
abundance: NA
v_gene: TRBV4-2

CDR3aa: CASSPNGGGYTF
CDR3nt: TGTGCCAGCTCACCAAACGGGGGTGGCTACACCTTC
d_gene: NA
j_gene: TRBJ1-2
abundance: NA
v_gene: TRBV18

CDR3aa: CASSPYSLGTDTQYF
CDR3nt: TGTGCCAGCAGCCCCTACAGTCTTGGCACAGATACGCAGTATTTT
d_gene: NA
j_gene: TRBJ2-3
abundance: NA
v_gene: TRBV14

CDR3aa: CASSPSPGPIEHSPLHF
CDR3nt: TGTGCCAGCAGCCCCAGTCCAGGGCCAATAGAACATTCACCCCTCCACTTT
d_gene: NA
j_gene: TRBJ1-6
abundance: NA
v_gene: TRBV3-1/TRBV3-2

CDR3aa: CASSLSWDSPQPQHF
CDR3nt: TGTGCCAGCAGTCTCTCCTGGGACAGTCCTCAACCCCAGCATTTT
d_gene: TRBD1
j_gene: TRBJ1-5
abundance: NA
v_gene: TRBV2

CDR3aa: CASSQKGREGLGEKLFF
CDR3nt: TGTGCCAGCAGCCAAAAAGGCAGAGAGGGCCTCGGTGAAAAACTGTTTTTT
d_gene: NA
j_gene: TRBJ1-4
abundance: NA
v_gene: TRBV3-1/TRBV3-2

CDR3aa: CASSKPDMGAQYF
CDR3nt: TGTGCCAGTAGTAAGCCCGACATGGGTGCGCAGTATTTT
d_gene: NA
j_gene: TRBJ2-3
abundance: NA
v_gene: TRBV19

CDR3aa: CASSWGGYTGELFF
CDR3nt: TGTGCCAGCAGTTGGGGGGGGTACACCGGGGAGCTGTTTTTT
d_gene: TRBD2
j_gene: TRBJ2-2
abundance: NA
v_gene: TRBV6-2/TRBV6-3

CDR3aa: CASSLADTSNYGYTF
CDR3nt: TGTGCCAGCAGCTTAGCCGACACCTCTAACTATGGCTACACCTTC
d_gene: NA
j_gene: TRBJ1-2
abundance: NA
v_gene: TRBV7-9

CDR3aa: CASSFASGCEQYF
CDR3nt: TGTGCCAGCAGCTTTGCATCGGGATGCGAGCAGTACTTC
d_gene: NA
j_gene: TRBJ2-7
abundance: NA
v_gene: TRBV12-1

CDR3aa: CASSRQVGGYTF
CDR3nt: TGTGCCAGCAGCCGACAGGTTGGGGGCTACACCTTC
d_gene: NA
j_gene: TRBJ1-2
abundance: once
v_gene: TRBV6-5

CDR3aa: CASTPDRGSGNTIYF
CDR3nt: TGTGCCAGTACCCCAGACAGGGGTTCCGGAAACACCATATATTTT
d_gene: TRBD1
j_gene: TRBJ1-3
abundance: NA
v_gene: TRBV19

CDR3aa: CASSSSGQGTSTDTQYF
CDR3nt: TGTGCCAGCAGCTCCTCCGGACAGGGAACTAGCACAGATACGCAGTATTTT
d_gene: TRBD1
j_gene: TRBJ2-3
abundance: once
v_gene: TRBV5-8

CDR3aa: CASSLGWTVPNYGYTF
CDR3nt: TGCGCCAGCAGCTTGGGCTGGACAGTGCCTAACTATGGCTACACCTTC
d_gene: NA
j_gene: TRBJ1-2
abundance: NA
v_gene: TRBV5-1

CDR3aa: CASSFIPGTSGGTTDTQYF
CDR3nt: TGTGCCAGCAGCTTTATTCCCGGGACTAGCGGGGGAACCACAGATACGCAGTATTTT
d_gene: TRBD2
j_gene: TRBJ2-3
abundance: NA
v_gene: TRBV7-3

CDR3aa: CASSQIQGLNSPLHF
CDR3nt: TGTGCCAGCAGTCAAATCCAGGGACTAAATTCACCCCTCCACTTT
d_gene: NA
j_gene: TRBJ1-6
abundance: NA
v_gene: TRBV7-8

CDR3aa: CASSYTWQRANSPLHF
CDR3nt: TGTGCCAGCAGTTACACTTGGCAGAGAGCGAATTCACCCCTCCACTTT
d_gene: NA
j_gene: TRBJ1-6
abundance: NA
v_gene: TRBV6-5

CDR3aa: CTLEEGLQPQHF
CDR3nt: TGTACGTTGGAGGAAGGGCTGCAGCCCCAGCATTTT
d_gene: NA
j_gene: TRBJ1-5
abundance: NA
v_gene: TRBV6-5

CDR3aa: CAISPGLAGDVDTQYF
CDR3nt: TGTGCCATCAGTCCGGGACTAGCGGGGGATGTGGATACGCAGTATTTT
d_gene: TRBD2
j_gene: TRBJ2-3
abundance: NA
v_gene: TRBV10-3

CDR3aa: CASYRGYTEAFF
CDR3nt: TGTGCCAGCTACAGGGGGTACACTGAAGCTTTCTTT
d_gene: TRBD1
j_gene: TRBJ1-1
abundance: NA
v_gene: TRBV12-3/TRBV12-4

CDR3aa: CASTPGSEIPVETQYF
CDR3nt: TGTGCCAGCACCCCCGGGTCGGAGATCCCCGTGGAGACCCAGTACTTC
d_gene: NA
j_gene: TRBJ2-5
abundance: once
v_gene: TRBV6-6

CDR3aa: CASSLWGQPNTGELFF
CDR3nt: TGTGCCAGCAGCCTGTGGGGACAGCCAAACACCGGGGAGCTGTTTTTT
d_gene: TRBD1
j_gene: TRBJ2-2
abundance: NA
v_gene: TRBV7-8

CDR3aa: CASSLVGTTGYTF
CDR3nt: TGCGCCAGCAGCTTGGTGGGGACAACTGGCTACACCTTC
d_gene: NA
j_gene: TRBJ1-2
abundance: NA
v_gene: TRBV5-1

CDR3aa: CASSIAGGTRSSYEQYF
CDR3nt: TGTGCCAGCAGCATAGCGGGGGGGACCAGGAGCTCCTACGAGCAGTACTTC
d_gene: TRBD2
j_gene: TRBJ2-7
abundance: NA
v_gene: TRBV27

CDR3aa: CASSPTGGGSPDTQYF
CDR3nt: TGCGCCAGCAGCCCGACGGGGGGGGGCTCCCCTGATACGCAGTATTTT
d_gene: TRBD2
j_gene: TRBJ2-3
abundance: NA
v_gene: TRBV5-1

CDR3aa: CASSFMQSRGGYTF
CDR3nt: TGTGCCAGCAGCTTCATGCAGAGCCGGGGGGGCTACACCTTC
d_gene: NA
j_gene: TRBJ1-2
abundance: NA
v_gene: TRBV7-2

CDR3aa: CASSYSNNEQFF
CDR3nt: TGTGCCAGCAGTTACTCCAATAATGAGCAGTTCTTC
d_gene: NA
j_gene: TRBJ2-1
abundance: NA
v_gene: TRBV6-6

CDR3aa: CASSLTVGGGYTF
CDR3nt: TGCGCCAGCAGCTTGACAGTCGGTGGTGGCTACACCTTC
d_gene: NA
j_gene: TRBJ1-2
abundance: NA
v_gene: TRBV5-1

CDR3aa: CASSVGPSGGGYEQYF
CDR3nt: TGTGCCAGCAGCGTAGGGCCCTCCGGCGGGGGATACGAGCAGTACTTC
d_gene: TRBD2
j_gene: TRBJ2-7
abundance: NA
v_gene: TRBV9

CDR3aa: CASSTGTQQETQYF
CDR3nt: TGTGCCAGCAGCACCGGGACTCAGCAAGAGACCCAGTACTTC
d_gene: NA
j_gene: TRBJ2-5
abundance: once
v_gene: TRBV5-4

CDR3aa: CASRGGQYNSPLHF
CDR3nt: TGTGCCAGCAGGGGTGGACAGTATAATTCACCCCTCCACTTT
d_gene: NA
j_gene: TRBJ1-6
abundance: NA
v_gene: TRBV5-8

CDR3aa: CASSFGGVTDTQYF
CDR3nt: TGTGCCAGCAGCTTCGGAGGGGTCACAGATACGCAGTATTTT
d_gene: NA
j_gene: TRBJ2-3
abundance: once
v_gene: TRBV7-3

CDR3aa: CASSRTSGGTGEKLFF
CDR3nt: TGTGCCAGTAGCCGTACGTCAGGGGGCACGGGGGAAAAACTGTTTTTT
d_gene: TRBD1
j_gene: TRBJ1-4
abundance: NA
v_gene: TRBV19

CDR3aa: CASSVQQAGPYEQYF
CDR3nt: TGTGCCAGCAGCGTACAACAGGCCGGACCCTACGAGCAGTACTTC
d_gene: NA
j_gene: TRBJ2-7
abundance: NA
v_gene: TRBV9

CDR3aa: CASSEATRNGYTF
CDR3nt: TGTGCCAGCAGTGAAGCGACGAGGAATGGCTACACCTTC
d_gene: NA
j_gene: TRBJ1-2
abundance: NA
v_gene: TRBV6-1

CDR3aa: CASGAGTRETQYF
CDR3nt: TGCGCCAGCGGAGCGGGGACCCGTGAGACCCAGTACTTC
d_gene: TRBD2
j_gene: TRBJ2-5
abundance: NA
v_gene: TRBV5-1